Below are 17 T cell receptor beta chains sequenced from a single sample in a study of shared T cell receptors in the human thymus. Profiled with immunoSEQ multiplex PCR; TCRdb holds only in-frame clones, not every one. The sample lists 700,000 or so clones; around 85% were seen once. This same sample was also taken into another study, of human thymus T cells.

The sequenced sample was thymocytes. The receptors here all came from a girl less than two years old with a congenital heart defect.

Only a few counts were recorded for this clone. V gene TRBV7-9 combines with J gene TRBJ1-2; TRBD1 matches 9 bases. The trim removed 1 base at V and 3 bases at J, leaving 9 bases unmatched. This CDR3 has 17 amino acids. Germline V lookup: CDR1 SEHNR, CDR2 FQNEAQ (reference sequence). Here the CDR3 DNA reads TGTGCCAGCAGCTTAGAAAACCGGGACAGGGAGGACTATGGCTACACCTTC. Protein sequence: CASSLENRDREDYGYTF.

The J gene is TRBJ2-1, the V gene TRBV29-1; TRBD2 matches at 13 bases. V was pared by 6 bases and J by 0 bases, with 8 bases of the junction left unmatched. The CDR3 has 17 amino acids. Germline lookup yields CDR1 SQVTM and CDR2 ANQGSEA. The CDR3 DNA reads as TGCAGCGTGACCGGGACTAGCGGGGTCCACTCCTACAATGAGCAGTTCTTC. Its protein product is CSVTGTSGVHSYNEQFF.

This rearrangement joins TRBV13 to TRBJ2-3; 12 bases match TRBD2. Germline V lookup: CDR1 PRHDT, CDR2 FYEKMQ (reference sequence). V dropped 5 bases and J dropped 2; count of bases not matched to a gene: 11. The CDR3 length is 18 residues. The CDR3 spells CASSGHLGTSGSTDTQYF. CDR3 DNA sequence: TGTGCCAGCAGCGGACACCTTGGGACTAGCGGGTCCACAGATACGCAGTATTTT.

This clone was counted between two and nine times. This chain connects TRBV5-5 to TRBJ1-1; D call uncertain. Trimming left V 4 bases short and J 3 bases short, with 19 bases between. Per the germline V gene, CDR1 is SGHKS and CDR2 is YYEKEE (reference sequence). This CDR3 has 16 residues. The CDR3 sequence: CASSKTEPPKDTEAFF. DNA of the CDR3: TGTGCCAGCAGCAAAACAGAGCCTCCGAAGGACACTGAAGCTTTCTTT.

The rearrangement joins TRBV9 to TRBJ2-2, with 7 bases lining up with TRBD2. The CDR3 spans 15 residues. Germline V gene lookup returns CDR1 SGDLS and CDR2 YYNGEE. Trimming at V came to 0 bases and at J to 8 bases, leaving 7 bases not matched to a gene. The CDR3: CASSVGEGIVGELFF. Written as DNA, the CDR3 is TGTGCCAGCAGCGTAGGGGAGGGGATAGTGGGGGAGCTGTTTTTT.

This rearrangement joins TRBV5-6 to TRBJ1-3; D is ambiguous. The CDR3 is 15 residues long. V was pared by 0 bases and J by 2 bases, with 9 bases between. CDR1 and CDR2 from the germline V gene are SGHDT and YYEEEE. This CDR3 is CASSLGHLAGNTIYF. The CDR3 region has the DNA TGTGCCAGCAGCTTGGGGCATTTGGCTGGAAACACCATATATTTT.

The chain couples TRBV4-3 to TRBJ2-1, with 10 bases identical to TRBD1. J was trimmed by 5 bases and V by 6 bases; bases with no gene match: 13. This CDR3 spans 17 amino acids. Germline CDR1 reads LGHNA; CDR2 reads YSLEER. CDR3 sequence (DNA): TGCGCCAGCAGTCTTAAAATCTGGACAGGGGGGGACAATGAGCAGTTCTTC. It encodes CASSLKIWTGGDNEQFF.

The chain recombines TRBV14 with TRBJ2-3, with 8 bases matching TRBD1. Germline-derived CDR1 and CDR2 are SGHDN and FVKESK. This CDR3 contains 16 residues. With V trimmed by 4 bases and J by 5 bases, 11 bases remained unmatched. DNA of the CDR3: TGTGCCAGCAGCCCCGGGACAGGTAGAGCAATAGATACGCAGTATTTT. Residues: CASSPGTGRAIDTQYF.

V usage is TRBV9 and J usage is TRBJ2-5, with 11 nucleotides matching TRBD2. Trimming cost V 3 bases and J 5 bases; bases outside gene matches: 21. The germline gives CDR1 SGDLS, CDR2 YYNGEE. The CDR3 is made up of 20 amino acids. CDR3 residues: CASSEEALAGANLKRETQYF. Here the CDR3 DNA reads TGTGCCAGCAGCGAAGAGGCACTAGCGGGGGCAAACCTAAAACGGGAGACCCAGTACTTC.

A remark on this clone: The junction departs from germline at one end; a sequencing error may be responsible. V usage is TRBV7-9 and J usage is TRBJ1-6; TRBD1 agrees at 7 bases. Germline-derived CDR1 and CDR2 are SEHNR and FQNEAQ (reference sequence). The CDR3 is 15 amino acids. The DNA for the CDR3 is TGTGCCAGCAGCGTAGCACAGGGGAGAAATTCACCCCTCCACTTT. Its translation is CASSVAQGRNSPLHF.

The rearrangement links TRBV6-1 to TRBJ1-5; the match to TRBD1 covers 7 bases. CDR1 and CDR2 (germline): MNHNS, SASEGT. The CDR3 length is 15 residues. The ends lost 6 bases at V and 3 bases at J; junction bases unmatched: 8. In DNA form, the CDR3 reads TGTGCCAGCAGACAAACCGGGACAGACAATCAGCCCCAGCATTTT. It encodes CASRQTGTDNQPQHF.

The chain has TRBV7-9 and TRBJ1-1; TRBD1 is a possible D gene (6 bases). The germline V and J ends were trimmed by 8 bases and 4 bases, with 20 bases remaining between them. This CDR3 is built from 15 residues. Germline CDR1 SEHNR, CDR2 FQNEAQ (reference sequence). Here the CDR3 reads CASSYRGAGGTEAFF. CDR3 nucleotide sequence: TGTGCCAGCTCCTACCGGGGGGCGGGGGGCACTGAAGCTTTCTTT.

This chain joins TRBV10-2 and TRBJ2-3; D not certain. V dropped 3 bases and J dropped 8 bases, with 9 bases sitting between them. Germline CDR1 reads WSHSY; CDR2 reads SAAADI. CDR3 length equals 12 residues. CDR3: CASSEDGGTQYF. CDR3 coding DNA: TGCGCCAGCAGTGAAGACGGCGGTACGCAGTATTTT.

This chain links TRBV7-2 with TRBJ2-7; 11 bases fit TRBD2. CDR1 is SGHTA, CDR2 FQGNSA, per germline. Trimming at V came to 1 base and at J to 7 bases, leaving 18 bases not matched to a gene. The CDR3 length is 19 residues. The CDR3, as DNA: TGTGCCAGCAGCTTAGGAAACATTATAGCGGGGGGGCCATTCGATGAGCAGTACTTC. Its translation: CASSLGNIIAGGPFDEQYF. The full variable domain, completed using reference TRBV7-2 and TRBJ2-7, is GAGVSQSPSNKVTEKGKDVELRCDPISGHTALYWYRQSLGQGLEFLIYFQGNSAPDKSGLPSDRFSAERTGGSVSTLTIQRTQQEDSAVYLCASSLGNIIAGGPFDEQYFGPGTRLTVT.

The chain couples TRBV2 to TRBJ1-3; tentative D call: TRBD1 (6 bases). The CDR3 consists of 14 residues. The germline gives CDR1 SNHLY, CDR2 FYNNEI. V lost 4 bases to trimming and J lost 4 bases, with 11 bases between them. The CDR3 DNA follows: TGTGCCAGCAGTGGCCCAGGGGCAGGAAACACCATATATTTT. Residues: CASSGPGAGNTIYF.

This chain connects TRBV6-5 to TRBJ1-1, with D maybe TRBD1 (5 bases). The CDR3 sequence is 13 residues long. Trimming left V 5 bases short and J 3 bases short, with 10 bases between. Germline-derived CDR1 and CDR2 are MNHEY and SVGAGI. CDR3 in DNA: TGTGCCAGCAGTCTGGGACTGGACACTGAAGCTTTCTTT. As protein: CASSLGLDTEAFF.

The chain uses TRBV7-2 and TRBJ2-3; possible D gene TRBD2, 6 bases. The germline gives CDR1 SGHTA, CDR2 FQGNSA. CDR3 size: 15 residues. With 8 bases removed from V and 1 base from J, the gap between germline ends came to 16 bases. CDR3 sequence (DNA): TGTGCCAGCTTTCTCCGGGACTTATGCACAGATACGCAGTATTTT. It translates to CASFLRDLCTDTQYF.